The rows below give T cell receptor beta chains drawn from one sample of a study of blood T cell repertoires in COVID-19. Profiling relied on immunoSEQ multiplex PCR, and the TCRdb table lists in-frame clones only, not all of them. The table shows 200,000 to 250,000 clones, with roughly 88% occurring only once. Sequences were obtained from peripheral blood. The source is a man between 45 and 60 years old with active or convalescent COVID-19. The CDR3 runs from the conserved cysteine through the conserved F or W. A D gene is named only where the DNA matches it firmly. Clone size is given for some rows only: seen once, a few or many times, or a class if the clone is expanded.

V gene	D gene	J gene	clone size	CDR3 protein	CDR3 DNA
TRBV24-1	.	TRBJ1-6	.	CATRTPCRRSYNSPLHF	TGTGCCACCAGGACACCATGCAGGCGCTCCTATAATTCACCCCTCCACTTT
TRBV2	.	TRBJ2-5	.	CASSVSRETQYF	TGTGCCAGCAGTGTCTCCAGAGAGACCCAGTACTTC
TRBV2	TRBD2	TRBJ2-3	once	CASRPTSGGRGEADTQYF	TGTGCCAGCAGGCCGACTAGCGGGGGCCGCGGGGAGGCAGATACGCAGTATTTT
TRBV11-2	TRBD1	TRBJ2-7	.	CASSLRQGTEQYF	TGTGCCAGCAGCCTCCGACAGGGAACCGAGCAGTACTTC
TRBV19	.	TRBJ1-1	.	CASSIGWAQLNTEAFF	TGTGCCAGTAGTATTGGGTGGGCCCAGCTGAACACTGAAGCTTTCTTT
TRBV18	TRBD2	TRBJ2-3	.	CASSVAGAPDTQYF	TGTGCCAGCTCAGTAGCGGGGGCCCCAGATACGCAGTATTTT
TRBV5-1	.	TRBJ2-3	.	CASYELVGTDTQYF	TGCGCCAGCTATGAGTTGGTCGGCACAGATACGCAGTATTTT
TRBV5-5	.	TRBJ2-1	.	CASSPGGRVSYNEQFF	TGTGCCAGCAGCCCCGGAGGTCGAGTGTCCTACAATGAGCAGTTCTTC
TRBV19	.	TRBJ2-1	.	CASSAGLINLRNEQFF	TGTGCCAGTAGTGCGGGACTTATAAACCTTAGGAATGAGCAGTTCTTC
TRBV4-1	TRBD1	TRBJ2-7	.	CASSQGPGTAYEQYF	TGCGCCAGCAGCCAAGGCCCCGGGACAGCCTACGAGCAGTACTTC
TRBV6-2/TRBV6-3	.	TRBJ1-5	once	CASSYGRTSQPQHF	TGTGCCAGCAGTTACGGGCGGACTTCCCAGCCCCAGCATTTT
TRBV5-1	.	TRBJ1-1	few	CASSPQTVNTEAFF	TGCGCCAGCAGCCCCCAGACAGTGAACACTGAAGCTTTCTTT
TRBV7-2	TRBD2	TRBJ2-4	.	CASSASSGGASKNIQYF	TGTGCCAGCAGCGCGTCTAGCGGGGGGGCGTCCAAAAACATTCAGTACTTC
TRBV4-2	.	TRBJ1-6	.	CASSQDFAGEYSPLHF	TGTGCCAGCAGCCAAGATTTCGCAGGGGAGTATTCACCCCTCCACTTT
TRBV15	TRBD2	TRBJ2-1	.	CATSRDLLAGGYNEQFF	TGTGCCACCAGCAGAGATCTATTAGCGGGGGGGTACAATGAGCAGTTCTTC
TRBV4-1	TRBD1	TRBJ1-1	.	CASSQDVGGNTEAFF	TGCGCCAGCAGCCAAGATGTAGGGGGCAACACTGAAGCTTTCTTT
TRBV6-6	TRBD1	TRBJ2-3	.	CASSRGTGTEDTQYF	TGTGCCAGCAGTCGAGGGACAGGGACGGAAGATACGCAGTATTTT
TRBV5-1	.	TRBJ2-5	.	CASSSYREETQYF	TGCGCCAGCAGCTCGTACAGGGAGGAGACCCAGTACTTC
TRBV5-1	.	TRBJ2-7	.	CASSNQGSNEQYF	TGCGCCAGCAGTAACCAGGGGTCTAACGAGCAGTACTTC
TRBV5-5	.	TRBJ2-6	.	CASSLGQANVLTF	TGTGCCAGCAGCTTGGGACAGGCCAACGTCCTGACTTTC
TRBV27	.	TRBJ1-1	.	CASRSSGMAEAFF	TGTGCCAGCAGATCCTCAGGTATGGCTGAAGCTTTCTTT
TRBV7-9	.	TRBJ1-4	.	CASSPGPHEKLFF	TGTGCCAGCAGCCCTGGGCCGCATGAAAAACTGTTTTTT
TRBV7-3	TRBD1	TRBJ1-1	.	CASSSWAPGQLNTEAFF	TGTGCCAGCAGCAGTTGGGCCCCGGGACAGTTGAACACTGAAGCTTTCTTT
TRBV6-6	.	TRBJ2-6	.	CASSQTGSGANVLTF	TGTGCCAGCAGTCAGACAGGCTCTGGGGCCAACGTCCTGACTTTC
TRBV24-1	.	TRBJ2-2	.	CATSDRANTGELFF	TGTGCCACCAGTGACAGGGCGAACACCGGGGAGCTGTTTTTT
TRBV13	.	TRBJ2-1	.	CASSLARNNEQFF	TGTGCCAGCAGCTTAGCTAGGAACAATGAGCAGTTCTTC
TRBV11-2	TRBD2	TRBJ2-3	.	CASSYTSGRTDTQYF	TGTGCCAGCAGCTATACTAGCGGCCGCACAGATACGCAGTATTTT
TRBV6-5	TRBD1	TRBJ2-3	.	CASRRGTGVSDTQYF	TGTGCCAGCCGTAGGGGGACAGGTGTTTCAGATACGCAGTATTTT
TRBV7-2	.	TRBJ1-5	.	CASSLQDNQPQHF	TGTGCCAGCAGCTTACAGGATAACCAGCCCCAGCATTTT
TRBV19	.	TRBJ2-2	.	CASSIRPRPGELFF	TGTGCCAGTAGTATTAGGCCGCGGCCCGGGGAGCTGTTTTTT
TRBV5-1	TRBD1	TRBJ1-2	.	CASSREGQNYGYTF	TGCGCCAGCAGCCGGGAGGGACAGAACTATGGCTACACCTTC
TRBV2	.	TRBJ2-5	.	CASSESLGLTETQYF	TGTGCCAGCAGTGAATCATTGGGCTTAACAGAGACCCAGTACTTC
TRBV7-9	TRBD1	TRBJ1-2	.	CASSFGTGLNYGYTF	TGTGCCAGCAGCTTCGGGACAGGCCTTAACTATGGCTACACCTTC
TRBV28	TRBD2	TRBJ2-1	.	CAAERESSYNEQFF	TGTGCCGCGGAGCGGGAGAGCTCCTACAATGAGCAGTTCTTC
TRBV6-5	.	TRBJ2-5	few	CASDLGQLPQTQYF	TGTGCCAGTGACCTCGGACAGCTGCCGCAGACCCAGTACTTC
TRBV15	.	TRBJ2-1	.	CATSRDRYNEQFF	TGTGCCACCAGCAGGGACAGATACAATGAGCAGTTCTTC
TRBV28	TRBD1	TRBJ2-1	.	CASIRPGQGDWEQFF	TGTGCCAGCATCAGGCCGGGACAGGGTGATTGGGAGCAGTTCTTC
TRBV11-1	.	TRBJ1-1	.	CASSPMGANTEAFF	TGTGCCAGCAGCCCTATGGGCGCGAACACTGAAGCTTTCTTT
TRBV28	.	TRBJ2-2	.	CASSLPDSNTGELFF	TGTGCCAGCAGTTTACCGGACAGCAACACCGGGGAGCTGTTTTTT
TRBV27	.	TRBJ1-1	.	CASSSSRDPGGAFF	TGTGCCAGCAGTTCTAGCCGGGATCCCGGAGGAGCTTTCTTT
TRBV4-3	.	TRBJ2-2	.	CASSEEVLAPLNTGELFF	TGCGCCAGCAGCGAAGAGGTGCTAGCGCCCTTGAACACCGGGGAGCTGTTTTTT
TRBV5-1	TRBD2	TRBJ2-3	.	CASSSGTSGSAGTDTQYF	TGCGCCAGCAGCTCCGGGACTAGTGGCTCGGCGGGCACAGATACGCAGTATTTT
TRBV19	TRBD1	TRBJ1-1	.	CASSLTGTGGLHEAFF	TGTGCCAGTAGTCTAACCGGGACAGGGGGCCTCCATGAAGCTTTCTTT
TRBV2	TRBD2	TRBJ2-3	.	CASSEGQGLAGTDTQYF	TGTGCCAGCAGCGAGGGACAAGGACTAGCGGGAACTGATACGCAGTATTTT
TRBV2	TRBD1	TRBJ1-5	.	CASRGQSNQPQHF	TGTGCCAGCAGGGGACAGAGCAATCAGCCCCAGCATTTT
TRBV9	.	TRBJ1-5	.	CASSVLSVVQPQHF	TGTGCCAGCAGCGTTTTGTCAGTTGTTCAGCCCCAGCATTTT
TRBV2	.	TRBJ2-7	.	CASVGGRVDDEQYF	TGTGCCAGCGTAGGGGGGAGGGTCGACGACGAGCAGTACTTC
TRBV28	TRBD2	TRBJ2-1	once	CASSLFGVGTGGTYNEQFF	TGTGCCAGCAGTTTATTTGGGGTGGGTACGGGAGGAACCTACAATGAGCAGTTCTTC
TRBV6-2/TRBV6-3	TRBD2	TRBJ2-5	.	CASSYLAGALYQETQYF	TGTGCCAGCAGTTACCTAGCGGGGGCCTTGTACCAAGAGACCCAGTACTTC
TRBV18	TRBD1	TRBJ2-5	.	CASSPSRTGNGETQYF	TGTGCCAGCTCACCTTCGCGGACAGGGAACGGGGAGACCCAGTACTTC
TRBV24-1	.	TRBJ1-2	.	CATSDPGREGYTF	TGTGCCACCAGTGATCCGGGGAGGGAAGGCTACACCTTC
TRBV7-3	.	TRBJ2-1	.	CASSLSPSGEQFF	TGTGCCAGCAGCTTAAGCCCATCGGGGGAGCAGTTCTTC
TRBV11-3	TRBD2	TRBJ2-5	.	CASSRGLAGGTQETQYF	TGTGCCAGCAGCCGAGGACTAGCGGGAGGCACGCAAGAGACCCAGTACTTC